A single sample gave rise to the 16 T cell receptor beta chains below, sequenced in a study of blood T cell repertoires in COVID-19. Generated by immunoSEQ multiplex PCR, the TCRdb table keeps only in-frame clones and is missing some. The profile shows roughly 120,000 clones, roughly nine tenths of them singletons. Sequenced input: peripheral blood. Source of these receptors: a man between 65 and 85 years old with active or convalescent COVID-19.

The V and J genes are TRBV5-1 and TRBJ2-3, with 8 bases lining up with TRBD1. Germline V gene lookup returns CDR1 SGHRS and CDR2 YFSETQ. V was pared by 0 bases and J by 4 bases, with 7 bases of the junction left unmatched. This CDR3 is built from 16 residues. The CDR3 region has the DNA TGCGCCAGCAGCTTGGCCGGGACAGGTCTTTCAGATACGCAGTATTTT. This gives the protein CASSLAGTGLSDTQYF.

This chain uses TRBV28 with TRBJ2-7, with 12 bases lining up with TRBD2. After removal of 3 bases from V and 3 bases from J, the junction contained 12 bases not matched to a gene. Germline lookup yields CDR1 MDHEN and CDR2 SYDVKM. This CDR3 contains 18 residues. In DNA form, the CDR3 reads TGTGCCAGCAGTTTTGTGGGACTAGCGGGTGCCCTCCGCTACGAGCAGTACTTC. The encoded protein is CASSFVGLAGALRYEQYF.

V and J are TRBV10-3 and TRBJ2-7; tentatively, D is TRBD1 (6 bases). CDR3 length: 13 amino acids. Looked up from germline, CDR1 is ENHRY and CDR2 is SYGVKD. V was pared by 8 bases and J by 3 bases, with 14 bases between. The CDR3 region has the DNA TGTGCCATCCGCTCCGGACAGCTCTACGAGCAGTACTTC. It yields the protein CAIRSGQLYEQYF.

The genes are TRBV6-5 and TRBJ1-2, with D unclear. Germline values: CDR1 MNHEY, CDR2 SVGAGI. V was pared by 8 bases and J by 0 bases, with 7 bases between. The CDR3 loop spans 12 amino acids. The CDR3 DNA reads TGTGCCAGCTCAGGAACTAACTATGGCTACACCTTC. Its protein is CASSGTNYGYTF.

The genes are TRBV28 and TRBJ2-3, with D unresolved. CDR3 length equals 12 residues. Germline loops: CDR1 MDHEN, CDR2 SYDVKM. Trimming shortened V by 3 bases and J by 4 bases, and 5 bases separated the two germline ends. The CDR3 region has the DNA TGTGCCAGCAGTTTTACATCAGATACGCAGTATTTT. It translates to CASSFTSDTQYF.

V and J are TRBV7-9 and TRBJ2-7, with D possibly matching TRBD1 (6 bases). The CDR3 covers 15 residues. The germline V gene encodes CDR1 SEHNR and CDR2 FQNEAQ (reference sequence). V was cut by 5 bases and J by 1 base, with 15 bases left in between. CDR3 protein: CASSGTGRRSYEQYF. The CDR3 DNA reads TGTGCCAGCAGCGGAACAGGGCGTAGATCCTACGAGCAGTACTTC. Full variable domain (remainder filled in from reference TRBV7-9 and TRBJ2-7): DTGVSQNPRHKITKRGQNVTFRCDPISEHNRLYWYRQTLGQGPEFLTYFQNEAQLEKSRLLSDRFSAERPKGSFSTLEIQRTEQGDSAMYLCASSGTGRRSYEQYFGPGTRLTVT.

The CDR3 bases are TGTGCCATCAGTGAGTCGGGGAGCTCCTACGAGCAGTACTTC. Translated: CAISESGSSYEQYF. V is TRBV10-3 and J is TRBJ2-7, with a possible D match to TRBD2 (5 bases). Germline lookup yields CDR1 ENHRY and CDR2 SYGVKD. This CDR3 region has 14 residues. V was cut by 0 bases and J by 0 bases, with 6 bases left in between.

The chain carries TRBV19 and TRBJ2-7; 8 bases match TRBD1. The CDR3 sequence is 14 residues long. The V and J ends lost 3 bases and 7 bases, in that order; junction bases with no gene match: 8. Germline V lookup: CDR1 LNHDA, CDR2 SQIVND (reference sequence). The DNA of the CDR3 is TGTGCCAGTAGTATGCCCGACAGGGGCCCAGAGCAGTACTTC. It is translated as CASSMPDRGPEQYF.

This clone appeared a few times. V gene TRBV4-1 combines with J gene TRBJ1-2; TRBD1 might be the D (5 bases). Germline V gene lookup returns CDR1 MGHRA and CDR2 YSYEKL. V gave up 2 bases and J gave up 0 bases, with 13 bases separating them. This CDR3 is 16 amino acids long. CDR3 residues: CASSQPRTPTNYGYTF. For the CDR3, the DNA is TGCGCCAGCAGCCAACCGAGGACACCAACTAACTATGGCTACACCTTC.

The rearrangement links TRBV19 to TRBJ1-4; 8 bases match TRBD1. Germline trimming cut 5 bases from V and 13 bases from J; bases unmatched to any gene: 9. The CDR3 runs to 13 residues. CDR1 and CDR2 (germline): LNHDA, SQIVND (reference sequence). The CDR3 protein is CASSSQGGAGLFF. In nucleotides, the CDR3 is TGTGCCAGTAGTTCACAGGGGGGGGCCGGACTGTTTTTT.

The V and J genes are TRBV11-2 and TRBJ2-5; 14 bases agree with TRBD2. The length of the CDR3 is 18 residues. Trimming took 5 bases from V and 4 from J; bases not matched to a gene: 12. The germline V gene has CDR1 SGHAT and CDR2 FQNNGV. The CDR3 loop is CASSPVPGTSGSGETQYF. The CDR3 nucleotides read TGTGCCAGCAGCCCCGTGCCGGGGACTAGCGGGAGTGGAGAGACCCAGTACTTC.

This sequence joins TRBV7-9 and TRBJ2-1; 7 bases are a match to TRBD1. The germline gives CDR1 SEHNR, CDR2 FQNEAQ (reference sequence). This CDR3 has 15 residues. J lost 2 bases, V lost 6 bases, and 7 bases had no gene match. CDR3 sequence reads: CASSLGQVPYNEQFF. CDR3 bases: TGTGCCAGCAGTCTTGGACAGGTCCCCTACAATGAGCAGTTCTTC.

The rearrangement uses TRBV27 and TRBJ1-4; D not resolved. Germline-derived CDR1 and CDR2 are MNHEY and SMNVEV (reference sequence). The germline V and J ends were trimmed by 6 bases and 8 bases, with 7 bases remaining between them. This CDR3 region has 11 residues. The chain's CDR3 is CASSPGEKLFF. In DNA form, the CDR3 reads TGTGCCAGCAGCCCGGGGGAAAAACTGTTTTTT.

The V and J genes are TRBV18 and TRBJ1-3; a weak D match, TRBD1 (6 bases). This CDR3 has 13 residues. CDR1 is KGHSH, CDR2 LQKENI, per germline. The V end was cut by 9 bases, the J end by 2 bases, with 11 bases between. DNA of the CDR3: TGTGCCAGTTTACAGGGTGCTGGAAACACCATATATTTT. Protein sequence: CASLQGAGNTIYF.

The chain employs TRBV30 and TRBJ2-6; the D gene is possibly TRBD1 (5 bases). Germline V gene lookup returns CDR1 GTSNPN and CDR2 SVGIG (reference sequence). Trimming removed 2 bases at V and 0 bases at J, with 11 bases between. CDR3 size: 16 residues. The CDR3 here is CAWSWTTGSGANVLTF. The CDR3 DNA follows: TGTGCCTGGAGTTGGACAACAGGCTCTGGGGCCAACGTCCTGACTTTC.

V gene TRBV18 combines with J gene TRBJ2-1; 7 bases match TRBD2. CDR1 and CDR2 (germline): KGHSH, LQKENI. This CDR3 spans 17 amino acids. V lost 3 bases, J lost 10 bases, and 18 bases stayed unmatched. The CDR3 here is CASSPPSGLADLREQFF. CDR3 bases: TGTGCCAGCTCACCGCCATCGGGGCTAGCGGACCTCAGGGAGCAGTTCTTC.